Detailed here is one TCR beta chain. This sample is drawn from a study of cytomegalovirus exposure and HLA in healthy donors. Germline CDR1 and CDR2: SGHTA and FQGNSA. CDR3 size: 14 residues. V shed 2 bases and J 3 bases; nucleotides not matched to a gene: 3. Amplification used 60 Vbeta primers and 13 Jbeta primers. Sequenced by immunoSEQ multiplex PCR; TCRdb stores in-frame clones only, minus some. The table includes around 110,000 clones, about four fifths detected once. V and J are TRBV7-2 and TRBJ2-5; TRBD1 agrees at 7 bases. The sequencing input was PBMCs. The origin of this receptor is a man aged 25-40 years in good health and CMV-seropositive. CDR3 DNA sequence: TGTGCCAGCAGCTTATCCGACAGGGAAGAGACCCAGTACTTC. Its translation: CASSLSDREETQYF.